This T cell receptor beta chain was sequenced during a study of a mutant IDH1 vaccine in newly diagnosed glioma (dated by TCRdb to the early 2020s). Turning to the overall study: Of the 25 to 35 patients who were treated, approximately 60% were male and roughly 40% were female, and the mean age was roughly 40 years. Prior to enrollment, standard therapy consisting of radiotherapy alone, temozolomide alone, or radiochemotherapy with temozolomide had been administered to patients, with the combination being received by most patients. Peripheral blood was drawn at six visits: V03 (baseline), V05, V07, V10, V12 and V13. For exploratory analyses, some 24 treated patients had longitudinal TCRB deep sequencing done wherever samples were available. General study outcomes and caveats: The authors stated that sample limitations prevented analyses of patient blood samples from being reproduced. Pseudoprogression seemed to be unrelated to changes in the top peripheral T cell clonotypes found by TCRB sequencing. Immune responses induced by the vaccine were seen in 90% to 95% of patients across multiple MHC alleles. Selection of PBMC samples for TCRB deep sequencing was based on availability.

As to this clone: The antigen it binds to is not known. Base-call qualities are not available, and no considerably larger clone is one nucleotide away.

Libraries were prepared through the immunoSEQ multiplex PCR assay. Following the manufacturer's protocol, the hsTCRB Kit was used to amplify rearranged TCR beta chain sequences. TCRB libraries were sequenced on an Illumina MiSeq. The paper's processing steps were these. Demultiplexing, trimming and gene mapping were performed with the kit vendor's proprietary platform. As stored in TCRdb, this immuneACCESS dataset retains in-frame rearrangements with V and J assigned. A fraction of the clones does not appear; measured against another copy, unresolved V genes explain less than half of the discrepancy, and the remainder lacks a known reason. That table gives V, J and clone size, and the DNA gave D and trimming. For this sample there are 45,000 to 65,000 clones; approximately 80% appear just once. The leading ten clones occupy approximately 20% of the sample. The time point label corresponds to: baseline, week 1 (first vaccination visit). What this sample's treatment or condition label stands for: pre-vaccination baseline after standard-of-care therapy. Newly diagnosed WHO grade 3 or 4 IDH1-mutant astrocytomas showing loss of nuclear ATRX were present in the donors. The samples were drawn from NOA16, a multicentre, single-arm, open-label phase I trial in Germany that tested a mutant IDH1 peptide vaccine in humans for the first time. For immunogenicity testing, the blood drawn at visit V03 was used as the baseline sample. The DNeasy Blood and Tissue Kit was used to extract genomic DNA from EDTA blood for TCRB sequencing.

Compared with germline, V lacks 3 bases and J lacks 0 bases; bases without a gene match: 20. From a lookup of the germline V gene, CDR1 and CDR2 are SGHRS and YFSETQ. The CDR3 sequence holds 20 residues, the cysteine and phenylalanine included. CDR3 DNA is the only sequence kept; it has 60 bases, read in frame from the first base. This receptor was obtained from a man aged 18 to 29 with glioma. The sequenced sample was PBMCs, obtained from a glioma patient treated with radiotherapy, temozolomide or both. The sequence is built from TRBV5-1 and TRBJ1-1, and 7 junctional nucleotides match TRBD1. DNA sequence: TGCGCCAGCAGCTCCGGACAGGTCGGAGGGTTCAACCAGCTGAACACTGAAGCTTTCTTT. Translated, this is CASSSGQVGGFNQLNTEAFF. Reference TRBV5-1 and TRBJ1-1 proteins supply the regions before and after the CDR3; the full variable domain is: KAGVTQTPRYLIKTRGQQVTLSCSPISGHRSVSWYQQTPGQGLQFLFEYFSETQRNKGNFPGRFSGRQFSNSRSEMNVSTLELGDSALYLCASSSGQVGGFNQLNTEAFFGQGTRLTVV.